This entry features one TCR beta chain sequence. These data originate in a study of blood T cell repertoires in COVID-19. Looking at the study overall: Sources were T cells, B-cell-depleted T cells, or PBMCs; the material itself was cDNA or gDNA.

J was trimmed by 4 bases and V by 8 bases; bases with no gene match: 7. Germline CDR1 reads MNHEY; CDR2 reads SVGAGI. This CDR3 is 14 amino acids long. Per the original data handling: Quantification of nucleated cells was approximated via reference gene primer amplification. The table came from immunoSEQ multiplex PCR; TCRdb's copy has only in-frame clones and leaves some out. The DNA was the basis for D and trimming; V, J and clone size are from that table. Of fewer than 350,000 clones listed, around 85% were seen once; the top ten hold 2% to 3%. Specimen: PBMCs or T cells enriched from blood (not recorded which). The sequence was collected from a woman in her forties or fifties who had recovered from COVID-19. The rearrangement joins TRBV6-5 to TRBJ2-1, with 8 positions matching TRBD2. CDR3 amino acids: CASFTSGKYNEQFF. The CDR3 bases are TGTGCCAGCTTTACTAGCGGAAAATACAATGAGCAGTTCTTC.